This T cell receptor (beta chain) was identified in a study of blood T cell repertoires in COVID-19. Study-wide context: Sites across the United States, Italy and Spain contributed samples from acute and convalescent COVID-19. T cells, B-cell-depleted T cells, or PBMCs supplied cDNA or gDNA.

With 0 bases removed from V and 0 bases from J, the gap between germline ends came to 10 bases. Per the germline V gene, CDR1 is SGHRS and CDR2 is YFSETQ. The CDR3 extends over 16 amino acids. Some clones are missing from TCRdb's copy, which holds only in-frame ones; the method was immunoSEQ multiplex PCR. The table lists roughly 330,000 clones, 80% to 90% of them singletons. This clone appeared once. The sequencing input was peripheral blood. The chain couples TRBV5-1 to TRBJ1-3; no reliable D call. The receptor was derived from a man aged 18-30 years who had recovered from COVID-19. CDR3: CASSLEVASSGNTIYF. CDR3 bases: TGCGCCAGCAGCTTGGAGGTGGCTAGCTCTGGAAACACCATATATTTT.